These 17 T cell receptor beta chains originate from one sample sequenced in a study of T cell repertoires in ileal Crohn's disease. Profiling relied on immunoSEQ multiplex PCR, and the TCRdb table lists in-frame clones only, not all of them. Among approximately 15,000 clones listed, around 65% were seen once. Input material: ileal tissue. All receptors derive from an adult with Crohn's disease.

This clone was observed a few times. The CDR3 reads CASSVSTSGKETQYF. DNA of the CDR3: TGTGCCAGCAGCGTAAGCACTAGCGGGAAAGAGACCCAGTACTTC. The rearrangement uses TRBV9 and TRBJ2-5; TRBD2 aligns across 10 bases. The CDR3 sequence is 15 residues long. J lost 3 bases, V lost 1 base, and 3 bases had no gene match. CDR1 and CDR2 (germline): SGDLS, YYNGEE.

This clone was detected only a few times. This chain links TRBV30 with TRBJ1-2; 7 bases map to TRBD1. The CDR3 runs to 14 residues. J gave up 4 bases and V 2 bases, and 7 bases lay outside the gene matches. Germline values: CDR1 GTSNPN, CDR2 SVGIG (reference sequence). The CDR3 DNA is TGTGCCTGGAGTACGGGACAGAATACCTATGGCTACACCTTC. Translation: CAWSTGQNTYGYTF.

V gene TRBV5-1 combines with J gene TRBJ2-7, with TRBD1 matching over 7 bases. CDR1 SGHRS and CDR2 YFSETQ come from the germline V gene. There are 15 residues in the CDR3. With 5 bases clipped from V and 3 bases from J, the junction kept 11 bases outside the gene matches. Written as DNA, the CDR3 is TGCGCCAGCAGACGTACAGGGGACCACCTCTACGAGCAGTACTTC. Its protein product is CASRRTGDHLYEQYF. The full variable domain, in which reference TRBV5-1 and TRBJ2-7 provide the parts outside the CDR3, is KAGVTQTPRYLIKTRGQQVTLSCSPISGHRSVSWYQQTPGQGLQFLFEYFSETQRNKGNFPGRFSGRQFSNSRSEMNVSTLELGDSALYLCASRRTGDHLYEQYFGPGTRLTVT.

The chain recombines TRBV7-3 with TRBJ2-6; D is perhaps TRBD1 (6 bases). Trimming stripped 5 bases from V and 0 bases from J, with 17 bases between. In germline, CDR1 is SGHTA, CDR2 FQGTGA. This CDR3 has 18 residues. The CDR3 bases are TGTGCCAGCAGCCCCTACAGGGCGTCAGGCTCTGGGGCCAACGTCCTGACTTTC. Translation gives CASSPYRASGSGANVLTF.

The rearrangement uses TRBV6-6 and TRBJ1-5, with 8 nucleotides matching TRBD1. J gave up 3 bases and V 8 bases, and 3 bases lay outside the gene matches. Per the germline V gene, CDR1 is MNHNY and CDR2 is SVGAGI (reference sequence). The CDR3 has 13 amino acids. CDR3 sequence (DNA): TGTGCCAGCCGGGGACAGGACAATCAGCCCCAGCATTTT. Translation gives CASRGQDNQPQHF.

J is TRBJ2-7 and V is TRBV10-3, with 8 bases lining up with TRBD1. Germline V gene data show CDR1 as ENHRY and CDR2 as SYGVKD. This CDR3 has 16 residues. V lost 0 bases and J lost 2; bases outside the gene matches: 6. The CDR3, as DNA: TGTGCCATCAGTGAGTCCGGACAGGGAAGCCCCTACGAGCAGTACTTC. Its translation: CAISESGQGSPYEQYF.

This chain connects TRBV2 to TRBJ1-2; no clear D gene. The ends were cut back, 7 bases at V and 4 bases at J, with 13 bases in the middle. This CDR3 has 13 residues. Per germline, CDR1 SNHLY and CDR2 FYNNEI. CDR3 DNA sequence: TGTGCCAGCAAATCCGGGGAACTCTATGGCTACACCTTC. Translated: CASKSGELYGYTF.

This chain connects TRBV11-2 to TRBJ2-3; 10 bases agree with TRBD2. Germline-derived CDR1 and CDR2 are SGHAT and FQNNGV. Trimming cost V 1 base and J 7 bases; bases outside gene matches: 5. This CDR3 has 15 residues. The CDR3 DNA follows: TGTGCCAGCAGCTTAGCTCTAGCGGGGGTTCATACGCAGTATTTT. Translating it yields CASSLALAGVHTQYF.

This CDR3 reads CATSRGRDIQYF. Written as DNA, the CDR3 is TGTGCCACCAGCAGAGGGAGGGACATTCAGTACTTC. The rearrangement joins TRBV15 to TRBJ2-4; tentative D call: TRBD2 (6 bases). Trimming removed 1 base from V and 8 bases from J, with 6 bases in between. CDR1 and CDR2 (germline): LNHNV, YYDKDF (reference sequence). This CDR3 has 12 amino acids.

This clone was seen just once. This rearrangement joins TRBV5-4 to TRBJ1-6; 9 nucleotides match TRBD1. Germline V gene data show CDR1 as SGHNT and CDR2 as YYREEE (reference sequence). The junction had 5 bases not matched to a gene; V was cut back by 0 bases and J by 10 bases. The CDR3 loop spans 15 amino acids. The CDR3 sequence: CASSLAGTGISPLHF. As DNA, the CDR3 is TGTGCCAGCAGCTTGGCGGGGACAGGGATATCACCCCTCCACTTT. Looking up the rest from reference TRBV5-4 and TRBJ1-6 gives the full variable domain: ETGVTQSPTHLIKTRGQQVTLRCSSQSGHNTVSWYQQALGQGPQFIFQYYREEENGRGNFPPRFSGLQFPNYSSELNVNALELDDSALYLCASSLAGTGISPLHFGNGTRLTVT.

V is TRBV9 and J is TRBJ2-7; TRBD2 aligns across 7 bases. After removal of 3 bases from V and 3 bases from J, the junction contained 12 bases not matched to a gene. The V gene's germline CDR1 is SGDLS and CDR2 YYNGEE. The CDR3 is made up of 16 amino acids. The CDR3 DNA reads as TGTGCCAGCAGCGAGGGTGGGGGGGGAAGTAACTACGAGCAGTACTTC. Translated, it gives CASSEGGGGSNYEQYF.

This clone was observed a few times. The chain recombines TRBV5-1 with TRBJ2-7, with no clear D. Between the trimmed V and J ends, which lost 1 base and 3 bases, there was a span of 8 bases. The germline gives CDR1 SGHRS, CDR2 YFSETQ. This CDR3 is built from 13 residues. CDR3 loop: CASSLLADYEQYF. CDR3 sequence (DNA): TGCGCCAGCAGCTTGTTGGCGGACTACGAGCAGTACTTC.

The chain uses TRBV11-2 and TRBJ1-1; no firm D call. The length of the CDR3 is 11 residues. Germline V gene sequence: CDR1 SGHAT, CDR2 FQNNGV. The V gene lost 5 bases and the J gene lost 10 bases, with 11 bases spanning the gap. CDR3 region: CASSPLWRAFF. CDR3 coding DNA: TGTGCCAGCAGCCCCCTGTGGAGAGCTTTCTTT.

This clone was counted a few times. V usage is TRBV5-1 and J usage is TRBJ2-3; D is uncertain. The CDR3 extends over 14 amino acids. Trimming took off 1 base at V and 0 bases at J, with 6 bases between the two ends. Germline assignment: CDR1 SGHRS and CDR2 YFSETQ. The CDR3 sequence: CASSLLQSTDTQYF. DNA of the CDR3: TGCGCCAGCAGCTTGTTACAGAGCACAGATACGCAGTATTTT. The whole variable domain, remainder taken from reference TRBV5-1 and TRBJ2-3, is KAGVTQTPRYLIKTRGQQVTLSCSPISGHRSVSWYQQTPGQGLQFLFEYFSETQRNKGNFPGRFSGRQFSNSRSEMNVSTLELGDSALYLCASSLLQSTDTQYFGPGTRLTVL.

V gene TRBV2 combines with J gene TRBJ1-5; TRBD1 aligns across 10 bases. Germline CDR1 and CDR2: SNHLY and FYNNEI. Trimming removed 8 bases from V and 4 bases from J; junction bases left unmatched: 5. CDR3 length: 14 residues. The CDR3 protein is CASCRDRGNQPQHF. CDR3 nucleotide sequence: TGTGCCAGCTGCCGGGACAGGGGTAATCAGCCCCAGCATTTT.

V and J are TRBV11-2 and TRBJ1-3; D perhaps matches TRBD1 (5 bases). This CDR3 comprises 17 residues. The germline gives CDR1 SGHAT, CDR2 FQNNGV. V was cut by 5 bases and J by 0 bases, with 17 bases left in between. CDR3 protein: CASSPRSGAASGNTIYF. CDR3 nucleotide sequence: TGTGCCAGCAGCCCAAGGAGCGGGGCCGCCTCTGGAAACACCATATATTTT.

Notes on this clone: Other DNA sequences in this sample translate to the same CDR3. The chain recombines TRBV6-1 with TRBJ1-6, with 8 bases fitting TRBD1. The CDR3 runs to 14 residues. CDR1 and CDR2 (germline): MNHNS, SASEGT. V gave up 8 bases and J gave up 7 bases; unmatched junction bases: 7. The CDR3, as DNA: TGTGCCAGCGCCGACAGGGGTAACAATTCACCCCTCCACTTT. Protein sequence: CASADRGNNSPLHF.